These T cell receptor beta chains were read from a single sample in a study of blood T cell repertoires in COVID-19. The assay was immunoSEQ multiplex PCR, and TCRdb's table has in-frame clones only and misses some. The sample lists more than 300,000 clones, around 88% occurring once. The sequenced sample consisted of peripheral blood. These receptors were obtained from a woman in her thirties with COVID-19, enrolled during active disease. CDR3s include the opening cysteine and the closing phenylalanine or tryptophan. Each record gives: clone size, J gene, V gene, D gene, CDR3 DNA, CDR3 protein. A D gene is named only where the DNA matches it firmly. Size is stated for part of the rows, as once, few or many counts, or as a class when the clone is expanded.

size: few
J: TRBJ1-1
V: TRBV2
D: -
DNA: TGTGCCAGCAGTGGACAGGTGAACACTGAAGCTTTCTTT
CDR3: CASSGQVNTEAFF

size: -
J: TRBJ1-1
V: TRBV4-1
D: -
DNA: TGCGCCAGCAGCCAACGGGAAGCGAACACTGAAGCTTTCTTT
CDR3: CASSQREANTEAFF

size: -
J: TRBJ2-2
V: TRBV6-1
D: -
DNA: TGTGCCAGCAGACTCGACAGGAACACCGGGGAGCTGTTTTTT
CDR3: CASRLDRNTGELFF

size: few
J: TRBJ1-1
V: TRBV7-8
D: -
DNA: TGTGCCAGCAGCCGGACGGGGAACACTGAAGCTTTCTTT
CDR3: CASSRTGNTEAFF

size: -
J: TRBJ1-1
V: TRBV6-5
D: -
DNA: TGTGCCAGCAGTTACTCCTCGAACACTGAAGCTTTCTTT
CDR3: CASSYSSNTEAFF

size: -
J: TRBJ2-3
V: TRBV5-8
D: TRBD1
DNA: TGTGCCAGCAGCGGGGGGACAGGGTGGTCCACAGATACGCAGTATTTT
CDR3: CASSGGTGWSTDTQYF

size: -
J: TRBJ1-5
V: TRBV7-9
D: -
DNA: TGTGCCAGCAGCTTAGAACTTGATCAGCCCCAGCATTTT
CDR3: CASSLELDQPQHF

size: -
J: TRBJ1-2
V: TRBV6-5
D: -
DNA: TGTGCCAGCAGTTCGGGGGGGAACTATGGCTACACCTTC
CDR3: CASSSGGNYGYTF

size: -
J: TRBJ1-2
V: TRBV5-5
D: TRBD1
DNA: TGTGCCAGCAGCTCGGACAGGGAGTCATATGGCTACACCTTC
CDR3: CASSSDRESYGYTF

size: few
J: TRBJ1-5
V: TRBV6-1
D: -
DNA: TGTGCCAGCAGTGAAGCCCAGGGAGGTCATCAGCCCCAGCATTTT
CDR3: CASSEAQGGHQPQHF

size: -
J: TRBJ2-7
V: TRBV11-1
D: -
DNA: TGTGCCAGCAGCTCTAGAAACAGGGCTTACGAGCAGTACTTC
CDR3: CASSSRNRAYEQYF

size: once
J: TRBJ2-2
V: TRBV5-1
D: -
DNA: TGCGCCAGCAGCACCGGGAAGGCCGGGGAGCTGTTTTTT
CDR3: CASSTGKAGELFF

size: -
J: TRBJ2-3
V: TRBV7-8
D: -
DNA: TGTGCCAGCAGCTCTATCCGGAGGGGTACGCAGTATTTT
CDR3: CASSSIRRGTQYF

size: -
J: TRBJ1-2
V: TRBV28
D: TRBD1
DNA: TGTGCCAGCAGTTTCACCCTGACAGGGGCGAGCTATGGCTACACCTTC
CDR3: CASSFTLTGASYGYTF

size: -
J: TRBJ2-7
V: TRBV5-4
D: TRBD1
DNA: TGTGCCAGCAGCCCTGGGACAGGGATCGGCGAGCAGTACTTC
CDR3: CASSPGTGIGEQYF

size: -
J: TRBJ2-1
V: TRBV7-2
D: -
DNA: TGTGCCAGCAGCTTTACCGGGACATTTTCCTACAATGAGCAGTTCTTC
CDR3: CASSFTGTFSYNEQFF

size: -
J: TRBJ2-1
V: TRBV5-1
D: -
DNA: TGCGCCAGCAGCTTGGAAGGCAGGGGTAGAGATGAGCAGTTCTTC
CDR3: CASSLEGRGRDEQFF

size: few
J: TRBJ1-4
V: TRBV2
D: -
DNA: TGTGCCAGCACGGGGTTTGCAACTAATGAAAAACTGTTTTTT
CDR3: CASTGFATNEKLFF

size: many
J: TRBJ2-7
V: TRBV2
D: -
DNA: TGTGCCGCCGGAGGGGAAGACGGGGCTGGGGACGAGCAGTACTTC
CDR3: CAAGGEDGAGDEQYF

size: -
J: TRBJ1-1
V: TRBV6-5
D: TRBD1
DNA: TGTGCCAGCAGTCTACAGGGGATGGATACTGAAGCTTTCTTT
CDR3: CASSLQGMDTEAFF

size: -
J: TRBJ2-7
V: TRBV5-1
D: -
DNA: TGCGCCAGCAGCTTAGGGACAACCTACGAGCAGTACTTC
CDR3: CASSLGTTYEQYF

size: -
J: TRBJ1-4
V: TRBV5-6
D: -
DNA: TGTGCCAGCAGCTTGCGGCAGGGATCTGAAAAACTGTTTTTT
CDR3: CASSLRQGSEKLFF

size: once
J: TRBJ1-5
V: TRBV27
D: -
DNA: TGTGCCAGCAGTTTGGGCCTACTCCCCAATCAGCCCCAGCATTTT
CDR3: CASSLGLLPNQPQHF

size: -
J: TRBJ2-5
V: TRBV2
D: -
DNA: TGTGCCAGCAAGGGTCAGGGGCGGGAGACCCAGTACTTC
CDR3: CASKGQGRETQYF

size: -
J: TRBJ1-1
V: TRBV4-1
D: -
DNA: TGCGCCAGCAGCCAAGGATTAGACAGGAACACTGAAGCTTTCTTT
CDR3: CASSQGLDRNTEAFF

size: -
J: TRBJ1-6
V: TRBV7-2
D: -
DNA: TGTGCCAGCAGCTTAGGGGGGGGCTTAAATTCACCCCTCCACTTT
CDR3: CASSLGGGLNSPLHF